One T cell receptor (beta chain) is described in this entry. The antigen is not known. Only in-frame clones appear in the TCRdb table, and some are missing; sequencing was by immunoSEQ multiplex PCR. The sample contains 200,000 to 250,000 clones, around 87% of which appear only once. This entry comes from a study of Ad26.COV2.S vaccination and SARS-CoV-2 variants. As for the study in general: A COV1001 Ad26.COV2.S trial-arm participant provided the sample.

Study-level results: Vaccine recipients showed a spike-specific TCR breadth that was higher than in placebo recipients. It was reported that spike-specific CD8+ and CD4+ T cell responses were substantially broad after vaccination.

Treatment here: some 20 received Ad26.COV2.S at low or high dose, single or two shots; 5 received placebo; per-sample allocation not given. Samples were taken on day 63 after the first vaccine or placebo injection. This TCR came from a person between 18 and 65 years old who received the Ad26.COV2.S COVID-19 vaccine or a placebo. Material: peripheral blood, obtained in a trial of Ad26.COV2.S vaccine versus placebo.

CDR3 loop: CAWLLQLNTEAFF. The CDR3 DNA reads TGTGCCTGGCTTCTCCAGCTGAACACTGAAGCTTTCTTT. The chain carries TRBV30 and TRBJ1-1; D gene uncertain. CDR1 is GTSNPN and CDR2 is SVGIG in the germline V gene (reference sequence). This CDR3 is 13 amino acids long. V dropped 5 bases and J dropped 0 bases, with 10 bases sitting between them.